This entry is about one TCR beta chain. The same CDR3 arises from other DNA sequences in this sample as well. The table came from immunoSEQ multiplex PCR; TCRdb's copy has only in-frame clones and leaves some out. The repertoire holds approximately 460,000 clones, with approximately 80% as singletons. These data originate in a study of shared clonotypes between healthy human individuals. Germline values: CDR1 GTSNPN, CDR2 SVGIG (reference sequence). V lost 1 base to trimming and J lost 3 bases, with 4 bases between them. CDR3 length: 11 residues. The clonotype was recovered from a middle-aged woman in good health. Some clones in this sample may be carry-over from other donors' samples. The sample was PBMCs. V gene TRBV30 combines with J gene TRBJ2-7; D not certain. CDR3 sequence reads: CAWSEGYEQYF. The CDR3 DNA follows: TGTGCCTGGAGTGAAGGCTACGAGCAGTACTTC.